This T cell receptor beta chain was found in a study of shared clonotypes between healthy human individuals. This CDR3 spans 12 amino acids. Germline V lookup: CDR1 WSHSY, CDR2 SAAADI. V lost 8 bases and J 1 base, leaving 9 bases between the germline ends. CD8 cells regarded as naive lacked CD45RO, were positively chosen for CCR7, and omitted terminally differentiated effector memory CD45RA+ cells. Using immunoSEQ multiplex PCR, the repertoire was profiled, and TCRdb retains in-frame clones only, with some absent. The table shows more than 600,000 clones, with around 90% occurring only once. Sequenced input: naive CD8+ T cells sorted from blood. This receptor was identified in a man aged 25-40 years in good health. The V call is TRBV10-2, the J call TRBJ2-7, with D perhaps matching TRBD1 (6 bases). CDR3 amino acids: CASGDTSYEQYF. The CDR3 DNA is TGCGCCAGCGGGGACACTTCCTACGAGCAGTACTTC.